The 18 T cell receptor beta chains below come from one sample, sequenced in a study of beta chain features in type 1 diabetes listed by TCRdb under 2018. The protocol used for the library was the immunoSEQ multiplex PCR assay. The entire amount of isolated RNA was reverse transcribed using the High Capacity cDNA Reverse Transcription Kit, so the sequenced TCRB transcripts were expressed ones. Drawn from immuneACCESS, this table holds only the in-frame rearrangements with V and J called that TCRdb kept. Clones are partly lost; checked studies trace under half to an unresolved V gene and leave the rest unexplained. The sample table records under 300,000 clones; 7% to 9% of these occur just once. The top ten hold about 0.93% of the sample. The sequencing input was central memory CD4+ T cells from blood. These receptors were obtained from a woman younger than 30 in good health.

This clone was seen a handful of times. The chain employs TRBV15 and TRBJ1-3; D not resolved. Germline V gene sequence: CDR1 LNHNV, CDR2 YYDKDF (reference sequence). The CDR3 is 19 residues long. The germline V and J ends were trimmed by 5 bases and 0 bases, with 23 bases remaining between them. CDR3 loop: CATSRKRGGHLSSGNTIYF. As DNA, the CDR3 is TGTGCCACCAGCCGGAAACGGGGTGGCCATCTCTCCTCTGGAAACACCATATATTTT. The whole variable domain, remainder taken from reference TRBV15 and TRBJ1-3, is DAMVIQNPRYQVTQFGKPVTLSCSQTLNHNVMYWYQQKSSQAPKLLFHYYDKDFNNEADTPDNFQSRRPNTSFCFLDIRSPGLGDTAMYLCATSRKRGGHLSSGNTIYFGEGSWLTVV.

This clone showed up just a few times. The CDR3 reads CASRSGTTGTGELFF. DNA of the CDR3: TGTGCCAGTAGATCCGGGACAACAGGCACCGGGGAGCTGTTTTTT. The V and J genes are TRBV19 and TRBJ2-2; D might be TRBD1 (6 bases). There are 15 residues in the CDR3. V gave up 6 bases and J gave up 4 bases, with 15 bases separating them. Germline lookup yields CDR1 LNHDA and CDR2 SQIVND (reference sequence).

The V gene is TRBV4-3, the J gene TRBJ1-5; D is unclear. Trimming removed 4 bases at V and 0 bases at J, with 10 bases between. Germline CDR1 LGHNA, CDR2 YSLEER. CDR3 length equals 15 residues. This CDR3 is CASSLVGDSNQPQHF. CDR3 bases: TGCGCCAGCAGCCTCGTCGGAGATAGCAATCAGCCCCAGCATTTT.

This clone was seen a few times. The V gene is TRBV19, the J gene TRBJ1-1; a weak D match, TRBD1 (5 bases). V lost 4 bases and J 0 bases, leaving 6 bases between the germline ends. CDR1 and CDR2 (germline): LNHDA, SQIVND (reference sequence). There are 13 residues in the CDR3. CDR3 amino acids: CASSTQVNTEAFF. CDR3 bases: TGTGCCAGTAGTACACAGGTGAACACTGAAGCTTTCTTT.

The V and J genes are TRBV7-2 and TRBJ1-1; 10 bases are shared with TRBD1. V shed 2 bases and J 1 base; nucleotides not matched to a gene: 7. Germline V lookup: CDR1 SGHTA, CDR2 FQGNSA. This CDR3 is 17 amino acids long. The DNA for the CDR3 is TGTGCCAGCAGCTTACGCCGGGACAGGGGTAGGAACACTGAAGCTTTCTTT. Encoded protein: CASSLRRDRGRNTEAFF.

This clone occurred a few times. Written as DNA, the CDR3 is TGCGCCAGCAGCCAAGGACTCCAGAGGATAAATGAAAAACTGTTTTTT. This gives the protein CASSQGLQRINEKLFF. The chain couples TRBV4-3 to TRBJ1-4; unclear D gene. V was clipped by 1 base and J by 5 bases, with 14 bases between them. The CDR3 is 16 residues long. Germline loops: CDR1 LGHNA, CDR2 YSLEER.

This clone was counted ten times or more. The chain carries TRBV7-2 and TRBJ1-2; TRBD1 might be the D (6 bases). With 3 bases removed from V and 7 bases from J, the gap between germline ends came to 12 bases. The CDR3 loop spans 13 amino acids. The germline V gene has CDR1 SGHTA and CDR2 FQGNSA. The CDR3 DNA sequence: TGTGCCAGCAGCTTCACTACAGGGAGTGGCTACACCTTC. Residues: CASSFTTGSGYTF.

This clone was found a few times. The V call is TRBV7-2, the J call TRBJ2-4; D unresolved. Germline assignment: CDR1 SGHTA and CDR2 FQGNSA. The CDR3 length is 15 residues. Deletions cut 5 bases from V and 0 bases from J, with 11 bases between. The CDR3 sequence is CASSALALAKNIQYF. Here the CDR3 DNA reads TGTGCCAGCAGCGCCCTGGCCCTAGCCAAAAACATTCAGTACTTC.

The chain employs TRBV29-1 and TRBJ1-2; the D gene is possibly TRBD1 (6 bases). The CDR3 sequence is 12 residues long. Germline-derived CDR1 and CDR2 are SQVTM and ANQGSEA. Trimming stripped 3 bases from V and 8 bases from J, with 13 bases between. CDR3 bases: TGCAGCGTTGAGAGTGTGGGGGCGGGCTACACCTTC. It translates to CSVESVGAGYTF. The full variable domain, rest sourced from reference TRBV29-1 and TRBJ1-2, is SAVISQKPSRDICQRGTSLTIQCQVDSQVTMMFWYRQQPGQSLTLIATANQGSEATYESGFVIDKFPISRPNLTFSTLTVSNMSPEDSSIYLCSVESVGAGYTFGSGTRLTVV.

This clone turned up a few times. The gene calls are TRBV7-6 and TRBJ1-1; tentatively, D is TRBD1 (6 bases). Germline V lookup: CDR1 SGHVS, CDR2 FNYEAQ. The CDR3 consists of 14 residues. V lost 5 bases, J lost 6 bases, and 16 bases lay in between. This CDR3 is CASSITGRVAEAFF. In DNA form, the CDR3 reads TGTGCCAGCAGCATCACAGGGCGAGTCGCTGAAGCTTTCTTT.

This clone was seen ten or more times. This chain uses TRBV6-5 with TRBJ1-1; D gene ambiguous. The CDR3 is made up of 14 amino acids. Germline V lookup: CDR1 MNHEY, CDR2 SVGAGI. The V gene lost 6 bases and the J gene lost 3 bases, with 14 bases spanning the gap. CDR3 protein: CASSLGPSYTEAFF. The CDR3 DNA follows: TGTGCCAGCAGCCTCGGACCTTCCTACACTGAAGCTTTCTTT.

This clone was counted at least ten times. The V gene is TRBV28, the J gene TRBJ2-7; 10 positions agree with TRBD2. CDR1 MDHEN and CDR2 SYDVKM come from the germline V gene. The CDR3 length is 16 residues. V trimming: 6 bases; J trimming: 2 bases; junction bases outside the gene matches: 10. CDR3 sequence (DNA): TGTGCCAGCAGGGGCCTAGCGGGGGCCCACACCTACGAGCAGTACGTC. Its protein product is CASRGLAGAHTYEQYV.

This clone was seen a handful of times. The chain joins TRBV28 to TRBJ1-5; tentatively, D is TRBD1 (5 bases). Trimming stripped 5 bases from V and 3 bases from J, with 29 bases between. Germline CDR1 MDHEN, CDR2 SYDVKM. The CDR3 runs 20 residues. The CDR3 coding sequence is TGTGCCAGCAGTCCAGCCTACGCCGGGACGACGTATAGTGACAATCAGCCCCAGCATTTT. Amino acid sequence: CASSPAYAGTTYSDNQPQHF.

This chain connects TRBV5-1 to TRBJ1-6; D uncertain. Trimming removed 3 bases from V and 10 bases from J, with 11 bases in between. Per the germline V gene, CDR1 is SGHRS and CDR2 is YFSETQ. The CDR3 consists of 13 residues. In DNA, the CDR3 is TGCGCCAGCAGCTCTCCGGGGAGCTCACCCCTCCACTTT. This gives the protein CASSSPGSSPLHF.

The table lists this clone with a few counts. V usage is TRBV29-1 and J usage is TRBJ1-1; 10 bases are a match to TRBD1. The CDR3 sequence is 13 residues long. V was clipped by 6 bases and J by 5 bases; unmatched bases: 6. Germline values: CDR1 SQVTM, CDR2 ANQGSEA. CDR3 DNA: TGCAGCGTCCACGGACAGGGGGGGACTGAAGCTTTCTTT. The encoded protein is CSVHGQGGTEAFF.

This clone appeared many times. The DNA of the CDR3 is TGTGCCAGCAGCTCTCGGGCTTCGCGGGAGACCCAGTACTTC. This encodes CASSSRASRETQYF. The chain employs TRBV7-2 and TRBJ2-5; D not certain. Germline values: CDR1 SGHTA, CDR2 FQGNSA. The CDR3 consists of 14 residues. The ends were cut back, 4 bases at V and 5 bases at J, with 14 bases in the middle.

This clone has more than one count but fewer than ten. The CDR3 loop is CAWSVHRQGGEKLFF. The DNA of the CDR3 is TGTGCCTGGAGTGTACACCGGCAGGGGGGGGAAAAACTGTTTTTT. V is TRBV30 and J is TRBJ1-4; 7 positions agree with TRBD1. Trimming removed 0 bases from V and 8 bases from J; junction bases left unmatched: 9. The V gene's germline CDR1 is GTSNPN and CDR2 SVGIG (reference sequence). This CDR3 has 15 amino acids.

This sequence joins TRBV4-2 and TRBJ2-5, with D perhaps TRBD1 (5 bases). Germline V CDR1 and CDR2: LGHNA, YNFKEQ. V lost 1 base to trimming and J lost 5 bases, with 23 bases between them. This CDR3 region has 18 residues. CDR3 sequence: CASSQAGRQSRVGETQYF. CDR3 coding DNA: TGTGCCAGCAGCCAAGCCGGCAGACAGTCTAGGGTTGGGGAGACCCAGTACTTC.